This T cell receptor beta chain came from a study of cytomegalovirus exposure and HLA in healthy donors. Study-wide points: It was 150 or so TCR beta chains that were listed as cytomegalovirus-associated. An analysis was carried out later, and it reportedly showed fewer N-insertions in an Asian-associated ancestry cluster than the 666-donor mean. Available immune exposure information covered CMV serostatus only.

A multiplex PCR was run with 60 Vbeta primers and 13 Jbeta primers. The assay was immunoSEQ multiplex PCR, and TCRdb's table has in-frame clones only and misses some. The data hold about 140,000 clones, with about four fifths observed a single time. V lost 5 bases and J lost 7; bases outside the gene matches: 5. CDR1 and CDR2 (germline): KGHSH, LQKENI. The CDR3 contains 13 residues. This clone was observed once. Its antigen is as yet unknown. J is TRBJ1-5 and V is TRBV18; 7 bases line up with TRBD1. The receptor's source is a male donor in good health and CMV-seropositive. Sequencing used PBMCs. The CDR3 sequence is CASSGSGGQPQHF. CDR3 sequence (DNA): TGTGCCAGCTCAGGATCAGGGGGACAGCCCCAGCATTTT.